This TCR beta chain was recovered during a study of control samples from healthy donors and cancer patients. The method was immunoSEQ multiplex PCR; TCRdb's version includes in-frame clones alone and lacks a portion of them. The profile covers approximately 97,000 clones, with around 88% appearing a single time and over 12% taken by the ten largest. Germline loops: CDR1 LNHDA, CDR2 SQIVND (reference sequence). V trimming: 3 bases; J trimming: 13 bases; junction bases outside the gene matches: 6. The length of the CDR3 is 13 residues. V and J are TRBV19 and TRBJ2-3; 11 bases are a match to TRBD2. This receptor was obtained from a man younger than 40 in good health. The sequencing sample was made of blood. CDR3 bases: TGTGCCAGTAGTATGATGCTAGCGGGGGGAAAGTATTTT. Encoded protein: CASSMMLAGGKYF.